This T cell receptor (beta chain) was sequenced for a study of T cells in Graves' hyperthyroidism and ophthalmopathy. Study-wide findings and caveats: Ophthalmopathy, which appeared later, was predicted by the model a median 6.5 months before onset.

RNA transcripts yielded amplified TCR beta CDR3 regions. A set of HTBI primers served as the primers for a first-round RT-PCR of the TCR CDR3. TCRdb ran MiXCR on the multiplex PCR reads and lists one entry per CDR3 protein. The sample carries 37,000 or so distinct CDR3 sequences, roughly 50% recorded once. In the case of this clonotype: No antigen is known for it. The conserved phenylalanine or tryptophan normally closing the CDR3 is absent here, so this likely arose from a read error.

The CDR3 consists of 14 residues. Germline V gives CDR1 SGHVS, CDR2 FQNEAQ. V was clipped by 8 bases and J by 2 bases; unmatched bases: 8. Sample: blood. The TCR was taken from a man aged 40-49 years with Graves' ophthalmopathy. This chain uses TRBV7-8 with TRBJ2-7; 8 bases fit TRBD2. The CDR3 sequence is CASGHGGAAYEQYS. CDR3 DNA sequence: TGTGCCAGCGGCCACGGGGGGGCTGCCTACGAGCAGTACTCC.